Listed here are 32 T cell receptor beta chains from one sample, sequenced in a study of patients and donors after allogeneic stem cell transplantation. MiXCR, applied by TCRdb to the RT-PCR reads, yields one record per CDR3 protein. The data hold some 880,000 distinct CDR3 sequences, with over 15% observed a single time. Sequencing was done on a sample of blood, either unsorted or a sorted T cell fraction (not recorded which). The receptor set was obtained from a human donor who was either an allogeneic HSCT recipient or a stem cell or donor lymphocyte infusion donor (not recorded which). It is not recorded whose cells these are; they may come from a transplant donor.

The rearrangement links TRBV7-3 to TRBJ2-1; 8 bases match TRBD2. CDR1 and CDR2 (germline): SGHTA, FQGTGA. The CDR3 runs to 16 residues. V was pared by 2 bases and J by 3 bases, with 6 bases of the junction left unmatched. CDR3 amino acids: CASSLSSSGGYNEQFF. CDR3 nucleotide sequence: TGTGCCAGCAGCTTATCATCCAGCGGGGGCTACAATGAGCAGTTCTTC.

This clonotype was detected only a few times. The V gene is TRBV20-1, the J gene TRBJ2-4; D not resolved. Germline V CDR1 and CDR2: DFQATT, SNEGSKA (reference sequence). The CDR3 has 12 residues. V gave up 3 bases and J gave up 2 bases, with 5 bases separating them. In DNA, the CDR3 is TGCAGTGCTAGTAGTCCCAAAAACATTCAGTACTTC. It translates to CSASSPKNIQYF.

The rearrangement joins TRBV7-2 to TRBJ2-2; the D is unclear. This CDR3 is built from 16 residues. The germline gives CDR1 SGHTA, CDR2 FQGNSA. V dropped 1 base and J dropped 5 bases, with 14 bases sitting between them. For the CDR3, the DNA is TGTGCCAGCAGCTTAGAGGGTGGTAAGAGGACCGGGGAGCTGTTTTTT. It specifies CASSLEGGKRTGELFF.

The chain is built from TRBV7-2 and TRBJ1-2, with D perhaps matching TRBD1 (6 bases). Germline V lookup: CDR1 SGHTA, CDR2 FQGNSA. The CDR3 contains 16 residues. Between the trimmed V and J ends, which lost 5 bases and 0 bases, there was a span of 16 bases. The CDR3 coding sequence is TGTGCCAGCAGCCCCCAAGGGGGGGGGGCTAACTATGGCTACACCTTC. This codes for CASSPQGGGANYGYTF.

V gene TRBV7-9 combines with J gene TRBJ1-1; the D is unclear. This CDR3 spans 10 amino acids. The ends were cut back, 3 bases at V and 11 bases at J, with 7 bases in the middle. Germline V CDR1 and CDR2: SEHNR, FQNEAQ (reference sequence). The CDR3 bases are TGTGCCAGCAGCTTGGAGCGGGCTTTCTTT. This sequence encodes CASSLERAFF.

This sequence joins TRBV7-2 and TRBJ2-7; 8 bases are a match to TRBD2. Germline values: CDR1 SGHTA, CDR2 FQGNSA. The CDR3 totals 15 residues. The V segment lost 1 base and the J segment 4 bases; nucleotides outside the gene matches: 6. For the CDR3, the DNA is TGTGCCAGCAGCTTAGACGGGGGGGCCGGGTACGAGCAGTACTTC. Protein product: CASSLDGGAGYEQYF. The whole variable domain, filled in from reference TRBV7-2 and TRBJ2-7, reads GAGVSQSPSNKVTEKGKDVELRCDPISGHTALYWYRQSLGQGLEFLIYFQGNSAPDKSGLPSDRFSAERTGGSVSTLTIQRTQQEDSAVYLCASSLDGGAGYEQYFGPGTRLTVT.

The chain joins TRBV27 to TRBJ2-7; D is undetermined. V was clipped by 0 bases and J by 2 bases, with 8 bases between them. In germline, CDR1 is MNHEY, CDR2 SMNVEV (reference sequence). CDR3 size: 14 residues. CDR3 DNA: TGTGCCAGCAGTTTATCGTCGGCGGCCTACGAGCAGTACTTC. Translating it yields CASSLSSAAYEQYF.

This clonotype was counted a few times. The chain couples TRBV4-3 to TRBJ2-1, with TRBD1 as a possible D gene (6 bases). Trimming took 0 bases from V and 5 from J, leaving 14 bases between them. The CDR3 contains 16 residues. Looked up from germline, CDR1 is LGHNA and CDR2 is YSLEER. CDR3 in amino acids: CASSQDMTGTHNEQFF. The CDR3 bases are TGCGCCAGCAGCCAAGATATGACAGGCACACACAATGAGCAGTTCTTC.

CDR3 in amino acids: CASRLPGLRSDEQFF. DNA of the CDR3: TGTGCCAGCAGGCTTCCGGGACTACGTTCGGATGAGCAGTTCTTC. The V call is TRBV6-2 or TRBV6-3, the J call TRBJ2-1, with 7 bases matching TRBD2. The CDR3 length is 15 residues. J lost 8 bases, V lost 6 bases, and 13 bases had no gene match. Germline CDR1 reads MNHEY; CDR2 reads SVGEGT.

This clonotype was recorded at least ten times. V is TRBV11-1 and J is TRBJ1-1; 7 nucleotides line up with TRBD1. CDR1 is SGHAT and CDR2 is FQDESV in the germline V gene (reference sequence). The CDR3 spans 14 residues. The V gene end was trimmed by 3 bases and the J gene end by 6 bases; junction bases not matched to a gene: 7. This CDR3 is CASSLAQGEAEAFF. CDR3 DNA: TGTGCCAGCAGCTTGGCCCAGGGGGAGGCTGAAGCTTTCTTT.

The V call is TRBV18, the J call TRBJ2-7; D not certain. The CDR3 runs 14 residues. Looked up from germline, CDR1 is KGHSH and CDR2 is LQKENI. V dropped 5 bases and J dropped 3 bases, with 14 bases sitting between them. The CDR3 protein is CASSVGPADYEQYF. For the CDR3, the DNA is TGTGCCAGCTCAGTCGGACCCGCAGACTACGAGCAGTACTTC.

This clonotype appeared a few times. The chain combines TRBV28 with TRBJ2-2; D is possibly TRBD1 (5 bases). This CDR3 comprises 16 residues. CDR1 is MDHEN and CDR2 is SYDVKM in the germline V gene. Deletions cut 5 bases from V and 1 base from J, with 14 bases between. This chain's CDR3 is CASSRSTAQNTGELFF. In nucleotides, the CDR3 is TGTGCCAGCAGTCGATCGACAGCCCAGAACACCGGGGAGCTGTTTTTT. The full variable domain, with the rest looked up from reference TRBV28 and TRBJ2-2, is DVKVTQSSRYLVKRTGEKVFLECVQDMDHENMFWYRQDPGLGLRLIYFSYDVKMKEKGDIPEGYSVSREKKERFSLILESASTNQTSMYLCASSRSTAQNTGELFFGEGSRLTVL.

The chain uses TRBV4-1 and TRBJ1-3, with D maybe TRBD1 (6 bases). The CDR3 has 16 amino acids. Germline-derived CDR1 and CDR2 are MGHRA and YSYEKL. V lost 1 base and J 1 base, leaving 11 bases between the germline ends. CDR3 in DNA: TGCGCCAGCAGCCAAGGGCAGGGGAAGTCTGGAAACACCATATATTTT. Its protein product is CASSQGQGKSGNTIYF.

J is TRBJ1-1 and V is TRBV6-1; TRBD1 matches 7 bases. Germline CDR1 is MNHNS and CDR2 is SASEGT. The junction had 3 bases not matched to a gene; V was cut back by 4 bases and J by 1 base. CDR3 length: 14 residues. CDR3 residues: CASSGGQENTEAFF. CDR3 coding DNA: TGTGCCAGCAGTGGAGGACAGGAGAACACTGAAGCTTTCTTT.

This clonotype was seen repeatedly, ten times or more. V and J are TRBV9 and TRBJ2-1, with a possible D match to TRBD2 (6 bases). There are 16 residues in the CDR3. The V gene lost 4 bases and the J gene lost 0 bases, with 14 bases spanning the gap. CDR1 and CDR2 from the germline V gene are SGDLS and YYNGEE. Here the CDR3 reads CASSLRGDSSYNEQFF. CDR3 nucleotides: TGTGCCAGCAGCCTCCGCGGGGATAGCTCCTACAATGAGCAGTTCTTC. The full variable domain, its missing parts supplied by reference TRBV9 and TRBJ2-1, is DSGVTQTPKHLITATGQRVTLRCSPRSGDLSVYWYQQSLDQGLQFLIQYYNGEERAKGNILERFSAQQFPDLHSELNLSSLELGDSALYFCASSLRGDSSYNEQFFGPGTRLTVL.

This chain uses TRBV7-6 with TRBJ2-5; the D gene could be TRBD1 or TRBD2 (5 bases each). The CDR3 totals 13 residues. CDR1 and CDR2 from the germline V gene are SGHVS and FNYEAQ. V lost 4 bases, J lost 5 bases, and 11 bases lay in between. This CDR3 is CASSSYEGETQYF. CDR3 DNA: TGTGCCAGCAGCTCCTACGAGGGGGAGACCCAGTACTTC.

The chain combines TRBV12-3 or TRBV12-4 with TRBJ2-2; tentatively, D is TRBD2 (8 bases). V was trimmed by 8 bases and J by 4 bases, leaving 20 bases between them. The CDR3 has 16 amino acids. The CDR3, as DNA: TGTGCCAGCGGGGGGGACAGCCTAGCGGGCACCGGGGAGCTGTTTTTT. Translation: CASGGDSLAGTGELFF.

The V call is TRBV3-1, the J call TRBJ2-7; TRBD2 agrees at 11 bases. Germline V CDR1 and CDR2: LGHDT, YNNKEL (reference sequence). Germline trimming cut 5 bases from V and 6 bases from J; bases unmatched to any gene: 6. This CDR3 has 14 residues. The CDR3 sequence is CASSLAGGSPEQYF. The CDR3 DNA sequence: TGTGCCAGCAGCTTAGCGGGAGGGTCACCCGAGCAGTACTTC.

The CDR3 reads CASSQGWQVGSPLHF. The CDR3 coding sequence is TGTGCCAGCAGCCAAGGTTGGCAGGTTGGTTCACCCCTCCACTTT. The rearrangement uses TRBV3-1 and TRBJ1-6; D gene ambiguous. CDR3 length equals 15 residues. Trimming took off 1 base at V and 9 bases at J, with 13 bases between the two ends. The germline gives CDR1 LGHDT, CDR2 YNNKEL (reference sequence).

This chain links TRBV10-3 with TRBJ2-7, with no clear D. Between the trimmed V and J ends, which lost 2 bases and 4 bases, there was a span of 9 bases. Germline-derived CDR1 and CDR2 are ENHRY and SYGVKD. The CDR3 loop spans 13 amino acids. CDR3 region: CAISEGELYEQYF. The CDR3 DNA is TGTGCCATCAGTGAGGGGGAACTGTACGAGCAGTACTTC.

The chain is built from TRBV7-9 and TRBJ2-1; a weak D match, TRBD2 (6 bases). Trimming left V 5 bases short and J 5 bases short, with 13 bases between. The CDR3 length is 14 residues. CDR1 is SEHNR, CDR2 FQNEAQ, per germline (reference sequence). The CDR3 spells CASSDRDWNNEQFF. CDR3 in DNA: TGTGCCAGCAGCGACCGGGACTGGAACAATGAGCAGTTCTTC.

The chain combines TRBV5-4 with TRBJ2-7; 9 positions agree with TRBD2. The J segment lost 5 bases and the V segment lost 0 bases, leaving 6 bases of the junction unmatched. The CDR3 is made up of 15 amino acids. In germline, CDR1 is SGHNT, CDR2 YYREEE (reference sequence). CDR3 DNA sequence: TGTGCCAGCAGCTTGGAAAGCGGGAGGTCCCACGAGCAGTACTTC. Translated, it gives CASSLESGRSHEQYF.

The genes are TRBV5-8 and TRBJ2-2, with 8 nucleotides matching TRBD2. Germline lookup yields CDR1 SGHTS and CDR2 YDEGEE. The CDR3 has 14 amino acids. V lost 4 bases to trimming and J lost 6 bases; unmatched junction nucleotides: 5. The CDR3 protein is CASSLRTSSGELFF. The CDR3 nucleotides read TGTGCCAGCAGCCTACGGACTAGCTCCGGGGAGCTGTTTTTT.

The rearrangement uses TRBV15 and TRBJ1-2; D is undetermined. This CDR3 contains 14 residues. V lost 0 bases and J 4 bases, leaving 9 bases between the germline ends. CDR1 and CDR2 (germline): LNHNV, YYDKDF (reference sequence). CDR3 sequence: CATSRDSRGYGYTF. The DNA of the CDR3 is TGTGCCACCAGCAGAGATTCACGGGGCTATGGCTACACCTTC.

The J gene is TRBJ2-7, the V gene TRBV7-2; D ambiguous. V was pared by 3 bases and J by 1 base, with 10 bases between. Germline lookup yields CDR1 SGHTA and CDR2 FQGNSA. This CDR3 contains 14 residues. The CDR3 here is CASSLKGHSYEQYF. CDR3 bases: TGTGCCAGCAGCTTGAAGGGTCATTCCTACGAGCAGTACTTC.

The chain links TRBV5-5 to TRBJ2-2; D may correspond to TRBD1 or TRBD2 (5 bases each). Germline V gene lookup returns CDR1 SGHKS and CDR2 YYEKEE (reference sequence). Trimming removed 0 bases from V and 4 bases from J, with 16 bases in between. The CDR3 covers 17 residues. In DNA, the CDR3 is TGTGCCAGCAGCTTGGAGTATGGCAGGGCGGGCACCGGGGAGCTGTTTTTT. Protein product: CASSLEYGRAGTGELFF.

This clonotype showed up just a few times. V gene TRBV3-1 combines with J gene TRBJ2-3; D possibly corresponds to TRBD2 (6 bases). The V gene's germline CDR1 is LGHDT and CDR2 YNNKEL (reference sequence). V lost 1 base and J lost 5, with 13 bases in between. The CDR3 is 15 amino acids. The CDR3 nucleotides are TGTGCCAGCAGCCAAGCAGGCGCGGGGAAAGATACGCAGTATTTT. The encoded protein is CASSQAGAGKDTQYF.

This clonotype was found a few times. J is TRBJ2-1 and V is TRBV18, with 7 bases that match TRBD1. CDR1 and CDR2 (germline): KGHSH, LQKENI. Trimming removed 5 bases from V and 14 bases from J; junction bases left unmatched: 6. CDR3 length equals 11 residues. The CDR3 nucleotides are TGTGCCAGCTCAATTACAGGGGTGGAGTTCTTC. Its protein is CASSITGVEFF.

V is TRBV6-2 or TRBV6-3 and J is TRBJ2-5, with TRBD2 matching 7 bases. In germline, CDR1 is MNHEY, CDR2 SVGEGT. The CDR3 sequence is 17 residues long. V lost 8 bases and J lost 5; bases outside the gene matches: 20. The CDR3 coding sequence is TGTGCCAGCTCTTCCCACACCCTGGCGGGGGTGCATGAGACCCAGTACTTC. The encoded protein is CASSSHTLAGVHETQYF.

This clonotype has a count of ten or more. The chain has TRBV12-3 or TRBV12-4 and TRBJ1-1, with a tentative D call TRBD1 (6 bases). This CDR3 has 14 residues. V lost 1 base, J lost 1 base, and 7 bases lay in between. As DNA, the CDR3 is TGTGCCAGCAGTTTAGGGGGGCCGAACACTGAAGCTTTCTTT. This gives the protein CASSLGGPNTEAFF.

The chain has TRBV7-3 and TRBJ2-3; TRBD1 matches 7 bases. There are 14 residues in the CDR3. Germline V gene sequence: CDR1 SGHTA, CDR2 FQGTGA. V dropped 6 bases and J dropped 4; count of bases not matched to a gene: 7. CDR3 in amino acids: CASRKTGRADTQYF. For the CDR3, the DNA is TGTGCCAGCAGGAAGACAGGGCGGGCAGATACGCAGTATTTT.

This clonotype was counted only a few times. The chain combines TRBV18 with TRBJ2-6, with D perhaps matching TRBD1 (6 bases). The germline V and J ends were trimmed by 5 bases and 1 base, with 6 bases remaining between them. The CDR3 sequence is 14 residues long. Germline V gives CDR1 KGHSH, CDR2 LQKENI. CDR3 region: CASSGQSGANVLTF. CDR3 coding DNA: TGTGCCAGCTCAGGACAGTCTGGGGCCAACGTCCTGACTTTC.